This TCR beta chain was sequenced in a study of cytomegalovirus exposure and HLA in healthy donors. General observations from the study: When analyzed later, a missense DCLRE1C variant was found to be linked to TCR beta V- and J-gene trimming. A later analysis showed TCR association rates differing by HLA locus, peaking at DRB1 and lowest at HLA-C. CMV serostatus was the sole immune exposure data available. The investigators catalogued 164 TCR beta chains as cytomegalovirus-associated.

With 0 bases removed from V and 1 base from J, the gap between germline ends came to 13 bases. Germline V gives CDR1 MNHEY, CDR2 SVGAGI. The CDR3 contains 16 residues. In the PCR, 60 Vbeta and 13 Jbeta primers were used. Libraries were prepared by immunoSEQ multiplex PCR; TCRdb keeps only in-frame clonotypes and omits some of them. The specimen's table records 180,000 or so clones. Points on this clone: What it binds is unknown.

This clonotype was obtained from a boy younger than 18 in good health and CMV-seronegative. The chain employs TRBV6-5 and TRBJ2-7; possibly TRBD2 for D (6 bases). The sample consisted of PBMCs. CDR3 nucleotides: TGTGCCAGCAGTTACTCGGCGGGGTCGAGTTCCTACGAGCAGTACTTC. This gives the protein CASSYSAGSSSYEQYF.